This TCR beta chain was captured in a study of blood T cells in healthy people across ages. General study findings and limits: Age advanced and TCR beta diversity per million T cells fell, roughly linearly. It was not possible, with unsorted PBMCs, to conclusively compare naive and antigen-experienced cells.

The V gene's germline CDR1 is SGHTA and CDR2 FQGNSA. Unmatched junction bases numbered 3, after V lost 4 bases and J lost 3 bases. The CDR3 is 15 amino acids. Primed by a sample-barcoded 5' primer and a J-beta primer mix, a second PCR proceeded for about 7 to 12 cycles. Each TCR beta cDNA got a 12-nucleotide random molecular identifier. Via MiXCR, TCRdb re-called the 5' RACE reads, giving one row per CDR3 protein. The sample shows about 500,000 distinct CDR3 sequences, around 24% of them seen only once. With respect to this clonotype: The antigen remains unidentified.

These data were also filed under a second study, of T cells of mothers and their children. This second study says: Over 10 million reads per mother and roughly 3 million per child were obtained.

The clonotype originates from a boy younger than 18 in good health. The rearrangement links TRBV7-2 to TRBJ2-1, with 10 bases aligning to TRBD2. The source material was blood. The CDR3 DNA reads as TGTGCCAGCAGCTCTGGGACTAGCGTCTACAATGAGCAGTTCTTC. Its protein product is CASSSGTSVYNEQFF.